This TCR beta chain was identified in a study of blood T cell repertoires in COVID-19. Background on the study: Material from acute and convalescent COVID-19 was sourced from the United States, Italy and Spain. T cells, B-cell-depleted T cells, or PBMCs provided the cDNA or gDNA that served as material.

Looked up from germline, CDR1 is SGHKS and CDR2 is YYEKEE (reference sequence). Trimming removed 3 bases at V and 1 base at J, with 7 bases between. The CDR3 sequence is 13 residues long. The data were produced by immunoSEQ multiplex PCR, yet TCRdb's version contains in-frame clones alone and is incomplete. The sample contains some 64,000 clones, roughly 80% of which appear only once. This clone has a handful of counts. The rearrangement uses TRBV5-5 and TRBJ1-1, with D possibly being TRBD1 (6 bases). Sequenced input: peripheral blood. The clonotype originates from a man aged 80 or over with active or convalescent COVID-19. The CDR3 reads CASSWGQNTEAFF. The DNA of the CDR3 is TGTGCCAGCAGCTGGGGACAGAACACTGAAGCTTTCTTT.